This record concerns one T cell receptor beta chain sequence. What it recognizes is unknown. This specimen comes from a study of T cells after yellow fever vaccination. Study in general: Fractions of low cell number were prepared using SMART-Seq v4 Ultra Low Input. General study points: Most primary-vaccination clones recurred post-booster (around 95% CD4, roughly 91% CD8). Within FACS-sorted repertoires, abundant clonotypes contaminating from the bulk population could be present.

UMIs and a universal primer site were added when TCR cDNA was made by 5'RACE template switching. TCRdb itself ran the 5' RACE reads through MiXCR, one entry per CDR3 protein. The data hold around 400,000 distinct CDR3 sequences, with roughly 12% observed a single time. Germline V gives CDR1 SQVTM, CDR2 ANQGSEA. The CDR3 is 15 residues long. V lost 3 bases, J lost 0 bases, and 3 bases stayed unmatched. The specimen was PBMCs, collected on the day of the first yellow fever vaccination. This clonotype was obtained from a man between 18 and 35 years old who received the YFV17D yellow fever vaccine. This rearrangement joins TRBV29-1 to TRBJ2-3; the match to TRBD2 covers 10 bases. This CDR3 is CSVDLAGDSTDTQYF. The DNA of the CDR3 is TGCAGCGTTGACCTAGCGGGGGACAGCACAGATACGCAGTATTTT.